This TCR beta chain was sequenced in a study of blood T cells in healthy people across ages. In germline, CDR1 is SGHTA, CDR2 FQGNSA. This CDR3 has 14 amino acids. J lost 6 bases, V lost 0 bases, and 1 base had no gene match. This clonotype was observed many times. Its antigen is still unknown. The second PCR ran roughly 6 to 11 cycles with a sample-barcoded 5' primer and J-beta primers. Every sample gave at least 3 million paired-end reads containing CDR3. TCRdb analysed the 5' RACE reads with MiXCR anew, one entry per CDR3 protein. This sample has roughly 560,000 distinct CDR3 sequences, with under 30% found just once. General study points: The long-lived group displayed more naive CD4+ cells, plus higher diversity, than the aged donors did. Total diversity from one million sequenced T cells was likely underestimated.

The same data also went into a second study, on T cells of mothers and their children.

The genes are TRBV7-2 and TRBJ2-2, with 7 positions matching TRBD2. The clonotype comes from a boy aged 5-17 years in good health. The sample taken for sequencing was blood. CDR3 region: CASSLAAGAGELFF. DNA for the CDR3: TGTGCCAGCAGCTTAGCGGCGGGAGCCGGGGAGCTGTTTTTT.